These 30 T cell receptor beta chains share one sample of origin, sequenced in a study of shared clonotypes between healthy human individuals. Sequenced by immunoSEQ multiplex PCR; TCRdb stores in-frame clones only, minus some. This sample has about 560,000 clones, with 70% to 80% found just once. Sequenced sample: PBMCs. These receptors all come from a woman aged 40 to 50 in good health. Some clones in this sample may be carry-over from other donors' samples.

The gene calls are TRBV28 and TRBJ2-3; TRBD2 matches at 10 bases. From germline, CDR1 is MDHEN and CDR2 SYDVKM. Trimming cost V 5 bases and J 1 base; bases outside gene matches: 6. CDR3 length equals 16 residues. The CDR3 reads CASSVSSGSGTDTQYF. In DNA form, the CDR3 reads TGTGCCAGCAGTGTCTCTAGCGGGAGTGGCACAGATACGCAGTATTTT. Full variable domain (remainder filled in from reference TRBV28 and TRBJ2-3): DVKVTQSSRYLVKRTGEKVFLECVQDMDHENMFWYRQDPGLGLRLIYFSYDVKMKEKGDIPEGYSVSREKKERFSLILESASTNQTSMYLCASSVSSGSGTDTQYFGPGTRLTVL.

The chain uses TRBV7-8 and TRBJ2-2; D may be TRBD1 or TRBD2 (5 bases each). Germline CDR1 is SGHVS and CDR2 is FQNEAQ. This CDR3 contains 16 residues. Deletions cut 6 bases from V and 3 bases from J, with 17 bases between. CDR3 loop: CASSRLGGRDTGELFF. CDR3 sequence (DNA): TGTGCCAGCAGTCGTCTTGGGGGACGTGACACCGGGGAGCTGTTTTTT. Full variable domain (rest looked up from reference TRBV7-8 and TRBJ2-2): GAGVSQSPRYKVAKRGQDVALRCDPISGHVSLFWYQQALGQGPEFLTYFQNEAQLDKSGLPSDRFFAERPEGSVSTLKIQRTQQEDSAVYLCASSRLGGRDTGELFFGEGSRLTVL.

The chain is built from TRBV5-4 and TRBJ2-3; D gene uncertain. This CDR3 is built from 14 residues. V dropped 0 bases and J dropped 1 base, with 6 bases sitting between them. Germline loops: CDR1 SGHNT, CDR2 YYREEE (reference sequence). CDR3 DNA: TGTGCCAGCAGCTTGGCCTCAGGCACAGATACGCAGTATTTT. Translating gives CASSLASGTDTQYF. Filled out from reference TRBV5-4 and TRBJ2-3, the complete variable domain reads ETGVTQSPTHLIKTRGQQVTLRCSSQSGHNTVSWYQQALGQGPQFIFQYYREEENGRGNFPPRFSGLQFPNYSSELNVNALELDDSALYLCASSLASGTDTQYFGPGTRLTVL.

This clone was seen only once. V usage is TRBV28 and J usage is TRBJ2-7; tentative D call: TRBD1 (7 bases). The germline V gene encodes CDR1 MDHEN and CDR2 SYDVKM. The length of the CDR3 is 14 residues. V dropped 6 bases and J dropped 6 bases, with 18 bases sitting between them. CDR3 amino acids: CASREIRQGGEQYF. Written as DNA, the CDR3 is TGTGCCAGCAGAGAGATCCGACAGGGAGGCGAGCAGTACTTC.

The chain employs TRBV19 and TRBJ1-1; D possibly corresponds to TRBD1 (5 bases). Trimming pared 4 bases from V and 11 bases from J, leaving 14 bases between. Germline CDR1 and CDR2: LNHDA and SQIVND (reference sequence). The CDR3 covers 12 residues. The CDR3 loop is CASSTFLRGAFF. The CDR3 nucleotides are TGTGCCAGTAGTACCTTCTTGAGGGGCGCTTTCTTT. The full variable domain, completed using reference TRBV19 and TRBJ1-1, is DGGITQSPKYLFRKEGQNVTLSCEQNLNHDAMYWYRQDPGQGLRLIYYSQIVNDFQKGDIAEGYSVSREKKESFPLTVTSAQKNPTAFYLCASSTFLRGAFFGQGTRLTVV.

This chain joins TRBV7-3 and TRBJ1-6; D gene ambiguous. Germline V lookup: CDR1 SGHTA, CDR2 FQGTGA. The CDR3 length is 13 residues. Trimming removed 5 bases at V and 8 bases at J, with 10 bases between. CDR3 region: CASSTAGDSPLHF. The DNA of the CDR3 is TGTGCCAGCAGCACCGCCGGGGATTCACCCCTCCACTTT.

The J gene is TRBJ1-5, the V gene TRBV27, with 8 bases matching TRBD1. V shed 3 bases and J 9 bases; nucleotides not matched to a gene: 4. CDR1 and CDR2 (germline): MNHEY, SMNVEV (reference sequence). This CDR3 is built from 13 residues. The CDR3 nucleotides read TGTGCCAGCAGTTTCCAGGGGGCGCGGCCCCAGCATTTT. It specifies CASSFQGARPQHF.

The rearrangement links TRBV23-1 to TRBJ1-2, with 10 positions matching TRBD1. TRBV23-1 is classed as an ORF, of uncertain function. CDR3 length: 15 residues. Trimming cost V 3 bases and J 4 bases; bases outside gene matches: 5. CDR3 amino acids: CASSHLDRGTYGYTF. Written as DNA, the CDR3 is TGCGCCAGCAGTCACCTGGACAGGGGGACCTATGGCTACACCTTC.

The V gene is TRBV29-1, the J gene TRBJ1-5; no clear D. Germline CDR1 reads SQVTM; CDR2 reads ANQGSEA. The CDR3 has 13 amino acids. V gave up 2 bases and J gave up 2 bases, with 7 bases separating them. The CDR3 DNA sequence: TGCAGCGTTGAATACGGTCGCAATCAGCCCCAGCATTTT. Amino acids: CSVEYGRNQPQHF.

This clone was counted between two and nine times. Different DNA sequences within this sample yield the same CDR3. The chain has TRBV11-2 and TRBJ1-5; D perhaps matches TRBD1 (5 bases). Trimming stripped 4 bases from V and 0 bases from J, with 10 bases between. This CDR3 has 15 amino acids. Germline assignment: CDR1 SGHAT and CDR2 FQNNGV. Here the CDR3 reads CASSSTGDSNQPQHF. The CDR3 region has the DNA TGTGCCAGCAGCTCCACGGGGGATAGCAATCAGCCCCAGCATTTT.

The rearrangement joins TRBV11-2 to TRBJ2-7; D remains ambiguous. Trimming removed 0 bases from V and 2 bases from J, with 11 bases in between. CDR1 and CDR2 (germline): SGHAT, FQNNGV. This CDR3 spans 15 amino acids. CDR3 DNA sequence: TGTGCCAGCAGCTTAGACACCTACTCTCCCTACGAGCAGTACTTC. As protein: CASSLDTYSPYEQYF.

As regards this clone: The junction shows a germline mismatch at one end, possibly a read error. The CDR3 is CASKGFGTGNEKLFF. The CDR3 bases are TGCGCTAGCAAGGGATTCGGGACAGGCAATGAAAAACTGTTTTTT. The rearrangement joins TRBV4-1 to TRBJ1-4, with 8 bases identical to TRBD1. This CDR3 spans 15 amino acids. CDR1 and CDR2 (germline): MGHRA, YSYEKL.

The CDR3 bases are TGTGCCAGCAGCGCACCGGGACGGGGTAGCAATCAGCCCCAGCATTTT. Translation: CASSAPGRGSNQPQHF. V gene TRBV6-6 combines with J gene TRBJ1-5; TRBD1 is a possible D gene (5 bases). Per the germline V gene, CDR1 is MNHNY and CDR2 is SVGAGI (reference sequence). Trimming removed 6 bases from V and 0 bases from J, with 15 bases in between. This CDR3 comprises 16 residues.

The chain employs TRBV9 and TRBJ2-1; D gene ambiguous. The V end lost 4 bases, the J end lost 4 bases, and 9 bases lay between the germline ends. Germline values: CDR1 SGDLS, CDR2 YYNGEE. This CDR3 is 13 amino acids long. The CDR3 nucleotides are TGTGCCAGCAGCCCCCGACCTTACAATGAGCAGTTCTTC. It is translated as CASSPRPYNEQFF.

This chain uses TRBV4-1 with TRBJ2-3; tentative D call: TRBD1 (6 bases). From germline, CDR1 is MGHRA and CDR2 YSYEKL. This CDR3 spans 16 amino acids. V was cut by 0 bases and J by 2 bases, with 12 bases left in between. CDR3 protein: CASSQDGGGYTDTQYF. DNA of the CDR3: TGCGCCAGCAGCCAAGATGGGGGCGGTTACACAGATACGCAGTATTTT.

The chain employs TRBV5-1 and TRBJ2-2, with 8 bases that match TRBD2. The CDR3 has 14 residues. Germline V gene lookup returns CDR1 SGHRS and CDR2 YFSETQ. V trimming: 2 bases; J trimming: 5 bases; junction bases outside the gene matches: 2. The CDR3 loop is CASSLAGETGELFF. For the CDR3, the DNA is TGCGCCAGCAGCTTAGCGGGAGAAACCGGGGAGCTGTTTTTT.

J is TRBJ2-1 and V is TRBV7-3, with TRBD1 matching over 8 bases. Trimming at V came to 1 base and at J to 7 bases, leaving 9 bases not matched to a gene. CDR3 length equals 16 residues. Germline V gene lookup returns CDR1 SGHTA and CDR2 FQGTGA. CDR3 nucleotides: TGTGCCAGCAGCTTAATGTCCCAGGGGGCTAGTAATGAGCAGTTCTTC. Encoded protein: CASSLMSQGASNEQFF.

The CDR3 reads CASSSRGGTEAFF. CDR3 in DNA: TGTGCCAGCAGCTCCAGGGGAGGGACTGAAGCTTTCTTT. The gene calls are TRBV7-1 and TRBJ1-1; D perhaps matches TRBD1 (6 bases). Being an ORF, TRBV7-1 has a function that is uncertain. The CDR3 length is 13 residues. Between the trimmed V and J ends, which lost 3 bases and 5 bases, there was a span of 10 bases.

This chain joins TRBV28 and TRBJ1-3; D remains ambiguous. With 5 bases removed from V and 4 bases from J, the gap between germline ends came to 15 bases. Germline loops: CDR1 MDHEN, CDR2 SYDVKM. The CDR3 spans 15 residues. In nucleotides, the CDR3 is TGTGCCAGCAGTGCCCTCGGAGTTTTCGGAAACACCATATATTTT. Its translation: CASSALGVFGNTIYF.

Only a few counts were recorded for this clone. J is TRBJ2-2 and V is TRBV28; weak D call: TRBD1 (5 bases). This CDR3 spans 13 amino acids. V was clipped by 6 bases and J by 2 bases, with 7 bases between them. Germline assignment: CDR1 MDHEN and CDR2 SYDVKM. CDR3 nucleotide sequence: TGTGCCAGCAGGGGGCCAAACACCGGGGAGCTGTTTTTT. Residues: CASRGPNTGELFF.

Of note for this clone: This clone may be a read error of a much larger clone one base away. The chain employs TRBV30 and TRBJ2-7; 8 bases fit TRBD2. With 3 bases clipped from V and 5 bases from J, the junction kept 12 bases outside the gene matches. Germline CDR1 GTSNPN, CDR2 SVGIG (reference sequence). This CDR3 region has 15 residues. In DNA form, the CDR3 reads TGTGCCTGGAGCCTCGGACTAGCCGGGACCCACGAGCAGTACTTC. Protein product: CAWSLGLAGTHEQYF. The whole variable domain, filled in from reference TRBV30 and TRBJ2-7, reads SQTIHQWPATLVQPVGSPLSLECTVEGTSNPNLYWYRQAAGRGLQLLFYSVGIGQISSEVPQNLSASRPQDRQFILSSKKLLLSDSGFYLCAWSLGLAGTHEQYFGPGTRLTVT.

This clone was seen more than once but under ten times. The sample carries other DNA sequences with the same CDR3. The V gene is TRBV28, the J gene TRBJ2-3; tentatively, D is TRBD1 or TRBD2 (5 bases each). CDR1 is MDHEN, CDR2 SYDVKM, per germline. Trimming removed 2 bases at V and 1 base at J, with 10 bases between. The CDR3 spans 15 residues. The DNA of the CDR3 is TGTGCCAGCAGTTTAGTGCAGGGAGGCACAGATACGCAGTATTTT. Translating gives CASSLVQGGTDTQYF.

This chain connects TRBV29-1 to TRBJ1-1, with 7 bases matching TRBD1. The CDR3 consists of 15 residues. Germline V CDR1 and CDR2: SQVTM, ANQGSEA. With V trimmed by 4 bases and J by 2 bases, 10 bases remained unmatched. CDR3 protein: CSVVGRGQDNTEAFF. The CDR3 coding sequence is TGCAGCGTTGTTGGTAGGGGGCAGGATAACACTGAAGCTTTCTTT.

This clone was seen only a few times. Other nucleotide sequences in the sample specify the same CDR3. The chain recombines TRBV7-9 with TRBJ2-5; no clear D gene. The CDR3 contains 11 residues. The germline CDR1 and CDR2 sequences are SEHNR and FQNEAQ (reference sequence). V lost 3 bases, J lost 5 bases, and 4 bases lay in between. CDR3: CASSLMETQYF. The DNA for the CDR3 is TGTGCCAGCAGCTTGATGGAGACCCAGTACTTC.

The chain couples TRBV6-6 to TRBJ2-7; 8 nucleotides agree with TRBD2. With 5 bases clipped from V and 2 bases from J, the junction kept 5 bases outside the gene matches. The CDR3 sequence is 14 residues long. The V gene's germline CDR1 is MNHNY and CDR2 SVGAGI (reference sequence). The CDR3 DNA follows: TGTGCCAGCAGTACAAGCGGGGGCACCTACGAGCAGTACTTC. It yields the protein CASSTSGGTYEQYF.

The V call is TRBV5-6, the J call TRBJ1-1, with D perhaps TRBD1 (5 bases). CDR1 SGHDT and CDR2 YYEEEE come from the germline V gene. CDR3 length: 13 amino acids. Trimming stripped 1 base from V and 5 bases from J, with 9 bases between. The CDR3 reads CASSLPGQTEAFF. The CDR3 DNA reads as TGTGCCAGCAGCTTGCCAGGGCAAACTGAAGCTTTCTTT.

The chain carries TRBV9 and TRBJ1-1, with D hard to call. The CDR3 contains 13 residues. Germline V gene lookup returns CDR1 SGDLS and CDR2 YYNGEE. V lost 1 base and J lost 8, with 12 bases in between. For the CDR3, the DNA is TGTGCCAGCAGCGTAACGAGTCGTAGCGAAGCTTTCTTT. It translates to CASSVTSRSEAFF.

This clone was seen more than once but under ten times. This CDR3 reads CASSPSGRTYEQYF. CDR3 nucleotide sequence: TGCGCCAGCAGTCCTAGCGGGAGAACCTACGAGCAGTACTTC. V and J are TRBV10-2 and TRBJ2-7; TRBD2 aligns across 10 bases. Losses at the gene ends were 5 bases for V and 2 bases for J; bases not matched to a gene: 3. This CDR3 region has 14 residues. Germline values: CDR1 WSHSY, CDR2 SAAADI.

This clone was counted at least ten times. CDR3 residues: CASSPPKGRAHTEAFF. The CDR3 DNA reads TGCGCCAGCAGCCCACCCAAGGGACGGGCGCATACTGAAGCTTTCTTT. This chain joins TRBV4-1 and TRBJ1-1, with D possibly matching TRBD1 (5 bases). CDR3 length: 16 residues. V dropped 4 bases and J dropped 5 bases, with 20 bases sitting between them. Germline V gene sequence: CDR1 MGHRA, CDR2 YSYEKL.

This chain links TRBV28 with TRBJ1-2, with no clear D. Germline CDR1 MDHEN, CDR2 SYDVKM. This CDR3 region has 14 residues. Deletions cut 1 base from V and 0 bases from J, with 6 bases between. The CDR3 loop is CASSLYTTNYGYTF. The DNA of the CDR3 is TGTGCCAGCAGTTTATACACTACTAACTATGGCTACACCTTC.